A selection of T cell receptor beta chains follows, all from one sample in a study of OX40 agonist ivuxolimab in advanced cancers. Sequencing used immunoSEQ multiplex PCR; TCRdb keeps in-frame clones, though not all of them. Here the sample spans more than 80,000 clones, 91% being singletons. Specimen: CD4+ or CD8+ T cells sorted from blood, collected in a trial of the OX40 agonist ivuxolimab. These receptors were taken from an adult with an advanced solid tumor such as melanoma, head and neck, liver or kidney cancer. Both conserved end residues are part of each CDR3. The order of the fields is CDR3 length, clone size, V gene, D gene, J gene, CDR3 DNA, CDR3 protein. D genes are given only for firm matches. Clone size, where shown, is once, few, many, or a class for clones that have expanded.

14	.	TRBV15	.	TRBJ2-1	TGTGCCACCAGCAGGGGGTCGGAGGGAGAGGTCCCGTTCTTC	CATSRGSEGEVPFF
13	.	TRBV6-6	.	TRBJ1-5	TGTGCCAGCAGTCCTTGGGCGGGTCAGCCCCAGCATTTT	CASSPWAGQPQHF
14	.	TRBV7-2	.	TRBJ2-7	TGTGCCAGCAGCTTAGTTGGAAGCCCCTACGAGCAGTACTTC	CASSLVGSPYEQYF
15	.	TRBV13	.	TRBJ1-5	TGTGCCAGCAGCTTAGGGTTGCGGGGAAATCAGCCCCAGCATTTT	CASSLGLRGNQPQHF
11	few	TRBV19	.	TRBJ2-7	TGTGCCAGCGCCGATTCCTACGAGCAGTACTTC	CASADSYEQYF
15	.	TRBV4-2	.	TRBJ2-3	TGTGCCAGCAGCCAAGAGAGCGCGCCCACAGATACGCAGTATTTT	CASSQESAPTDTQYF
15	few	TRBV7-3	.	TRBJ2-1	TGTGCCAGCAGCTTAGGAACGGGATCCTACAATGAGCAGTTCTTC	CASSLGTGSYNEQFF
15	.	TRBV28	.	TRBJ1-1	TGTGCCAGCAGTTTTCAAATAGAGATGAACACTGAAGCTTTCTTT	CASSFQIEMNTEAFF
13	.	TRBV12-5	TRBD2	TRBJ2-1	TGTGCTAGTGCGACTAGCGGGAGTAATGAGCAGTTCTTC	CASATSGSNEQFF
11	.	TRBV20-1	.	TRBJ1-3	TGCAGTGCTACCGAAGGAAACACCATATATTTT	CSATEGNTIYF
15	.	TRBV29-1	TRBD1	TRBJ1-1	TGCAGCGTTGAAGATGCATTGACAGGGCCCACTGAAGCTTTCTTT	CSVEDALTGPTEAFF
12	.	TRBV28	TRBD1	TRBJ1-5	TGTGCCAGCGGGACAGGGAGTCAGCCCCAGCATTTT	CASGTGSQPQHF
14	.	TRBV28	.	TRBJ2-7	TGTGCCAGCAGTTTTTCTGACAGGTCCTACGAGCAGTACTTC	CASSFSDRSYEQYF
14	few	TRBV19	.	TRBJ1-1	TGTGCCAGTAGCACTTCACGGGAGAACACTGAAGCTTTCTTT	CASSTSRENTEAFF
14	.	TRBV4-3	.	TRBJ1-2	TGCGCCAGCAGCCAAGATTGGGGGGCCTATGGCTACACCTTC	CASSQDWGAYGYTF
15	.	TRBV6-5	.	TRBJ2-1	TGTGCCAGCAGTTACTCCCTAGCAGCTTCCAATGAGCAGTTCTTC	CASSYSLAASNEQFF
14	.	TRBV25-1	.	TRBJ1-1	TGTGCCAGCAGTTGGGGGGGAGTGAACACTGAAGCTTTCTTT	CASSWGGVNTEAFF
16	.	TRBV6-5	.	TRBJ2-1	TGTGCCAGCAGTTACTCTTCCAGTAGCTCCTACAATGAGCAGTTCTTC	CASSYSSSSSYNEQFF
16	.	TRBV27	.	TRBJ1-2	TGTGCCAGCAGTTTATCGGCCGGGGAGGAGAGTTATGGCTACACCTTC	CASSLSAGEESYGYTF
16	.	TRBV27	.	TRBJ2-4	TGTGCCAGCAGTCCCCCGGGAGTATCGTTCGTAGACATTCAGTACTTC	CASSPPGVSFVDIQYF
14	.	TRBV5-6	TRBD1	TRBJ1-2	TGTGCCAGCAGCTTGGTTGGACAGGGAAGTGGCTACACCTTC	CASSLVGQGSGYTF
14	.	TRBV11-2	.	TRBJ1-3	TGTGCCAGCAGCCTTGCCGCAGGCGGAAACACCATATATTTT	CASSLAAGGNTIYF
16	.	TRBV9	TRBD2	TRBJ2-3	TGTGCCAGCAGCGGAGGGACTAGCGGACACACAGATACGCAGTATTTT	CASSGGTSGHTDTQYF
15	.	TRBV28	.	TRBJ2-4	TGTGCCAGCAGCCCTAGAGAGGTGGCCAAAAACATTCAGTACTTC	CASSPREVAKNIQYF
15	.	TRBV4-3	TRBD1	TRBJ1-4	TGCGCCAGCAGCCAAGATACAGGGGGGGTTGAAAAACTGTTTTTT	CASSQDTGGVEKLFF
15	.	TRBV7-3	TRBD2	TRBJ2-1	TGTGCCAGCAGTCCCGGGACTAGCTTCTCCAATGAGCAGTTCTTC	CASSPGTSFSNEQFF
14	once	TRBV6-5	.	TRBJ2-3	TGTGCCAGCAGTTACTCTAGCCTCGCAGATACGCAGTATTTT	CASSYSSLADTQYF
14	.	TRBV28	.	TRBJ1-5	TGTGCCAGCAGTTTAGTCGACGGGAATCAGCCCCAGCATTTT	CASSLVDGNQPQHF
14	.	TRBV4-1	.	TRBJ1-5	TGCGCCAGCAGCCCAAACAGGGCCAATCAGCCCCAGCATTTT	CASSPNRANQPQHF
14	.	TRBV7-8	TRBD2	TRBJ2-1	TGTGCCAGCAGAAGCGGGAGGGCAGGCAATGAGCAGTTCTTC	CASRSGRAGNEQFF
10	.	TRBV29-1	.	TRBJ2-1	TGCAGCGGGGACCCCAATGAGCAGTTCTTC	CSGDPNEQFF
16	.	TRBV28	TRBD2	TRBJ2-3	TGTGCCAGCAGTCCCCCAGTAGCGGGATCGGTAGATACGCAGTATTTT	CASSPPVAGSVDTQYF
15	.	TRBV6-5	.	TRBJ2-3	TGTGCCAGCAGTCCCTCGTGGGGAAGACGGGATACGCAGTATTTT	CASSPSWGRRDTQYF
14	few	TRBV30	.	TRBJ1-1	TGTGCCTGGAGTGTACATGGGGCCGGCACTGAAGCTTTCTTT	CAWSVHGAGTEAFF
15	.	TRBV9	TRBD2	TRBJ2-1	TGTGCCAGCAGCGTAGTTGATAGCGGGATTGATGAGCAGTTCTTC	CASSVVDSGIDEQFF
14	.	TRBV6-6	TRBD2	TRBJ2-2	TGTGCCAGCAGTGCCTGGCTAGCGGGCGGGGAGCTGTTTTTT	CASSAWLAGGELFF
14	.	TRBV6-5	.	TRBJ2-1	TGTGCCAGCAGTTATCGGGAGAGAGGGTATGAGCAGTTCTTC	CASSYRERGYEQFF
13	.	TRBV6-6	.	TRBJ1-5	TGTGCCACTACCGGAGACGGGAATCAGCCCCAGCATTTT	CATTGDGNQPQHF
16	.	TRBV19	.	TRBJ1-6	TGTGCCAGTAGTATCCACCTCAGCTCCTATAATTCACCCCTCCACTTT	CASSIHLSSYNSPLHF
14	.	TRBV6-5	.	TRBJ1-6	TGTGCCAGCAGTTCCGACCCCAGTGTCTCACCCCTCCACTTT	CASSSDPSVSPLHF
14	.	TRBV27	TRBD1	TRBJ1-5	TGTGCCAGCAGTGCCACAGGGGGCAATCAGCCCCAGCATTTT	CASSATGGNQPQHF
15	once	TRBV6-5	TRBD2	TRBJ2-1	TGTGCCAGCAGTCTAGCGGGAGGACTCTACAATGAGCAGTTCTTC	CASSLAGGLYNEQFF
12	.	TRBV7-8	.	TRBJ2-3	TGTGCCAGCAGCTTAGCGACAGATACGCAGTATTTT	CASSLATDTQYF
14	.	TRBV5-6	TRBD1	TRBJ1-4	TGTGCCAGCACCCGAGGCGGGACAGGTGAAAAACTGTTTTTT	CASTRGGTGEKLFF
15	once	TRBV10-1	TRBD2	TRBJ2-1	TGCGCCAGCAAAACCGGGACTAGCGGGACCAATGAGCAGTTCTTC	CASKTGTSGTNEQFF
13	once	TRBV29-1	TRBD2	TRBJ2-1	TGCAGCGCACTAGCGGGACTCTACAATGAGCAGTTCTTC	CSALAGLYNEQFF
15	once	TRBV27	.	TRBJ1-2	TGTGCCAGCAGTCCATGGGCGCAGGTGAGCTATGGCTACACCTTC	CASSPWAQVSYGYTF